This is a list of T cell receptor beta chains from one sample in a study of blood T cell repertoires in COVID-19. The data were produced by immunoSEQ multiplex PCR, yet TCRdb's version contains in-frame clones alone and is incomplete. Counted here are 200,000 to 250,000 clones, about 88% occurring once; the ten biggest clones make up 2.9%. The sequenced sample was peripheral blood. Receptor source: a man over 45 who had recovered from COVID-19. CDR3s include the opening cysteine and the closing phenylalanine or tryptophan.

>TRBJ2-7|TRBV28
CASSPQGAQRVQYF
>TRBJ2-5|TRBV28
CASSLAGTGSRETQYF
>TRBJ2-7|TRBV5-8
CASSLAGLNYEQYF
>TRBJ2-1|TRBV5-1
CASSLVSGSVEQFF
>TRBJ2-4|TRBV5-1
CASSLGETSGDIQYF
>TRBJ1-2|TRBV28
CASTGVPGESYGYTF
>TRBJ2-7|TRBV5-6
CASSLGQVGNEQYF
>TRBJ2-3|TRBV5-6
CASSDSGRILTDTQYF
>TRBJ1-2|TRBV27
CASSQGYTF
>TRBJ1-4|TRBV30
CAWTRGSGEKLFF
>TRBJ2-7|TRBV19
CASGTSTTLASYEQYF
>TRBJ2-1|TRBV18
CASSPPGLAGPYNEQFF
>TRBJ2-7|TRBV4-1
CASSQVLAGAYEQYF
>TRBJ2-1|TRBV5-1
CASSTGTSGYNEQFF
>TRBJ1-2|TRBV6-5
CASSYDRNYGYTF
>TRBJ2-3|TRBV19
CASSQTGLAVTDTQYF
>TRBJ1-5|TRBV6-5
CASSRQGEINQPQHF
>TRBJ2-5|TRBV6-6
CASRMDWTEGTQYF
>TRBJ2-5|TRBV7-6
CASSLGGAGAETQYF
>TRBJ2-7|TRBV19
CASSIKGQGFYEQYF
>TRBJ1-2|TRBV14
CASSFTGGLSDF
>TRBJ1-2|TRBV6-6
CASETGDLLYGYTF
>TRBJ2-1|TRBV11-2
CASSLPAGRQHNEQFF
>TRBJ2-1|TRBV20-1
CSASVASGRVYNEQFF
>TRBJ2-6|TRBV27
CASSPPEGSGANVLTF
>TRBJ2-1|TRBV5-8
CASSLPHRSSYNEQFF
>TRBJ2-7|TRBV3-1/TRBV3-2
CASSQSSYEQYF
>TRBJ2-1|TRBV6-4
CASSEATYNEQFF
>TRBJ2-7|TRBV5-1
CASSRSRDAYEQYF
>TRBJ1-4|TRBV7-8
CASSLRLGGEKLFF
>TRBJ2-7|TRBV7-6
CASSLGDPREGSYEQYF
>TRBJ2-1|TRBV11-3
CASSLGGPEQFF
>TRBJ2-3|TRBV30
CAWSAALAGVGTDTQYF
>TRBJ2-3|TRBV9
CASSASGLTDTQYF
>TRBJ2-3|TRBV10-1
CASSESATSGTSRDTQYF
>TRBJ1-4|TRBV5-6
CASSLRSLVEKLFF
>TRBJ2-3|TRBV28
CASSSDRGRRGTDTQYF
>TRBJ1-1|TRBV10-3
CAISERGRQGGTEAFF
>TRBJ2-3|TRBV28
CASSSFTSGSEDTQYF
>TRBJ2-3|TRBV18
CASSPTLAGGSDTQYF
>TRBJ2-1|TRBV5-4
CASSFGGRYSEQFF
>TRBJ2-3|TRBV7-8
CASSTSGLAGGLADTQYF
>TRBJ2-1|TRBV2
CASSVRASGKYNEQFF
>TRBJ2-5|TRBV18
CASSLRYQETQYF
>TRBJ1-4|TRBV7-8
CASSPRQAQTMNLKLFF
>TRBJ2-7|TRBV27
CASSLRMGLYEQYF
>TRBJ1-1|TRBV30
CAWDRGATEAFF
>TRBJ2-1|TRBV11-3
CASGQLGQNNEQFF
>TRBJ1-6|TRBV14
CASSRGGNSPLHF
>TRBJ1-5|TRBV10-3
CAISAGKQGQPQHF
>TRBJ2-1|TRBV14
CASSQTLTGNEQFF
>TRBJ2-7|TRBV9
CASSVEEQGARYEQYF
>TRBJ1-6|TRBV28
CASSFRQGVESSPLHF